This TCR beta chain came from a study of Ad26.COV2.S vaccination and SARS-CoV-2 variants (dated by TCRdb to the early 2020s). Turning to the overall study: Vaccine-arm donors were drawn from COV1001, a multicentre, randomized, double-blind, placebo-controlled phase I-IIa trial of Ad26.COV2.S in healthy adults. Ad26.COV2.S was administered intramuscularly at 5 x 10^10 or 1 x 10^11 viral particles, either as a single shot or as two shots given 56 days apart. TCRbeta repertoire sequencing was used to assess the specificity and breadth of SARS-CoV-2-reactive T cell receptors after Ad26.COV2.S vaccination. The TCR-sequenced set comprised around 30 samples: some 20 Ad26.COV2.S vaccine recipients, 5 placebo recipients and 8 SARS-CoV-2 convalescent individuals. Trial participants were randomized into five groups of five, in which low-dose or high-dose Ad26.COV2.S was given once or twice, or placebo was given on both occasions. Blinding of investigators to trial group allocation was maintained during experiments and outcome assessment. Study-level results and caveats: Vaccine and placebo recipients had similar non-spike TCR breadth, a finding consistent with the vaccine containing only spike. Spike-specific TCR breadth was higher in Ad26.COV2.S recipients than in placebo recipients (P = 0.0014). According to the authors, total T cell responses may have been underestimated by the TCR breadth and depth analyses. The study was not powered for comparison of responses between vaccine doses or regimens. Substantial breadth of spike-specific CD8+ and CD4+ T cell responses was reported after vaccination.

Explained via the paper, the treatment or condition label denotes: around 19 received Ad26.COV2.S at low or high dose, single or two shots; five or six received placebo; per-sample allocation not given. Repertoires of vaccine and placebo recipients were sequenced from samples collected on day 63 after the first injection. Between 29 July and 7 August 2020, Cohort 1b enrolled 25 adults aged 18-55 years at one site in Boston, USA. Ad26.COV2.S was a replication-incompetent adenovirus type 26 vector expressing a prefusion-stabilized SARS-CoV-2 spike protein from the original Wuhan strain. TCRbeta CDR3 regions were sequenced with the immunoSEQ Assay. After extraction, genomic DNA underwent amplification by bias-controlled multiplex PCR, followed by high-throughput sequencing. In the authors' own workflow: To quantify the absolute abundance of each unique TCRbeta CDR3 region, sequences were collapsed and filtered. T cell fraction was estimated by normalizing TCRbeta template counts to usable DNA, which was measured by amplifying reference genes present in all nucleated cells. Repertoire TCRs were annotated as SARS-CoV-2-specific when V gene, CDR3 amino acid sequence and J gene were exactly matched to a known reactive TCR set. The reference SARS-CoV-2 TCR set came from MIRA and was filtered for enrichment in COVID-19-positive ImmuneCODE repertoires, removing public or cross-reactive TCRs. Using the MIRA antigens, annotated TCRs were further analysed by specific ORF or by position within an ORF. Breadth was defined as the number of annotated unique rearrangements divided by the total number of unique productive rearrangements, and depth was defined as the summed frequency of the annotated unique rearrangements. Two-sided Wilcoxon rank-sum tests were used to compare TCR breadth between groups. The source is immuneACCESS, and TCRdb retained only in-frame sequences with V and J called. Part of the clones is not carried over; for the studies checked, unresolved V genes explain less than half of this, and the remainder is unexplained. Clone size and the V and J calls come from that table; the DNA yielded D and trimming. For this sample the table gives 300,000 to 350,000 clones, of which around 89% were detected only once. The ten largest clones take up 5% of the sample.

V has 0 bases trimmed and J has 0 bases trimmed; junction bases matching no gene number 4. The CDR3 covers 17 residues, taking in both the cysteine and the phenylalanine. The read is trimmed to its CDR3 DNA, 51 bases read in frame from base 1. Taken from the germline V gene, the CDR1 and CDR2 loops are SGHDT and YYEEEE. Worth noting for this clone: It has no known antigen specificity. Within one base of it there is no much larger clone, and no base qualities were kept.

The TCR was taken from a person between 18 and 60 years old who received the Ad26.COV2.S COVID-19 vaccine or a placebo. The chain is made from TRBV5-6 and TRBJ2-1; TRBD2 matches 9 bases in the middle. This specimen was peripheral blood, taken in a trial of Ad26.COV2.S vaccine versus placebo. The CDR3 sequence is CASSLGLAVSSYNEQFF. Read as DNA, the sequence is TGTGCCAGCAGCTTGGGACTAGCGGTTAGCTCCTACAATGAGCAGTTCTTC.